Sequencing of this T cell receptor (beta chain) was carried out in a study of beta chain features in type 1 diabetes. Study-wide findings and caveats: Researchers report that Type 1 diabetes patients had moderately but significantly shorter TCRB CDR3s across all four CD4+ subsets.

The CDR3 spans 15 residues. Germline values: CDR1 PRHDT, CDR2 FYEKMQ (reference sequence). The V gene end was trimmed by 4 bases and the J gene end by 4 bases; junction bases not matched to a gene: 3. Isolated RNA was reverse transcribed in full, so expressed TCRB transcripts were sequenced. The table came from immunoSEQ multiplex PCR; TCRdb's copy has only in-frame clones and leaves some out. The sample yields 600,000 or so clones, around an eighth seen once. Concerning this clone: Antigen specificity is unknown.

This rearrangement joins TRBV13 to TRBJ2-2; TRBD1 agrees at 10 bases. The sample consisted of naive CD4+ T cells from blood. The clonotype comes from a man between 18 and 29 years old with type 1 diabetes. CDR3 amino acids: CASSSWTGGTGELFF. The DNA for the CDR3 is TGTGCCAGCAGCTCCTGGACAGGGGGCACCGGGGAGCTGTTTTTT. Complete variable domain (other parts from reference TRBV13 and TRBJ2-2): AAGVIQSPRHLIKEKRETATLKCYPIPRHDTVYWYQQGPGQDPQFLISFYEKMQSDKGSIPDRFSAQQFSDYHSELNMSSLELGDSALYFCASSSWTGGTGELFFGEGSRLTVL.